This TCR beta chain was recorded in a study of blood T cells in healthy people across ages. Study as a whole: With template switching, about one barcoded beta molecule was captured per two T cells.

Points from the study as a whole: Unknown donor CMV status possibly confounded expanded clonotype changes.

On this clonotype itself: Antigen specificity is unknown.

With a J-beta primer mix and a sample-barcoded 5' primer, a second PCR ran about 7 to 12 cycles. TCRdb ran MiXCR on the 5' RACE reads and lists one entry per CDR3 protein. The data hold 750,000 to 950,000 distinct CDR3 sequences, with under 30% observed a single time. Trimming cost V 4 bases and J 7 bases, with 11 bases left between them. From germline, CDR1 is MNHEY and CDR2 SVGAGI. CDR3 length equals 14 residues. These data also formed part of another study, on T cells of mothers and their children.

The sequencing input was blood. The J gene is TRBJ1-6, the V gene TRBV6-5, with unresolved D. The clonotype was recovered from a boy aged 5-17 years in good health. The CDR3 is CASSSGWKNSPLHF. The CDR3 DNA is TGTGCCAGCAGTTCTGGATGGAAGAATTCACCCCTCCACTTT.